This T cell receptor (beta chain) was found in a study of cytomegalovirus exposure and HLA in healthy donors. Study-level findings and limits: A later analysis linked a missense variant in DCLRE1C to the trimming of TCR beta V and J genes. A later analysis, which compared TCR beta chains of equal frequency, found the HLA-associated ones more clonally expanded.

Germline V gene lookup returns CDR1 SEHNR and CDR2 FQNEAQ (reference sequence). Trimming cost V 0 bases and J 6 bases, with 12 bases left between them. The CDR3 loop spans 15 amino acids. Vbeta (60) and Jbeta (13) primers were used in the PCR. TCRdb's table, derived via immunoSEQ multiplex PCR, lists solely in-frame clones and lacks some. This table has about 210,000 clones, nearly 80% appearing once. Notes on this clone: Its antigen is unidentified.

The chain joins TRBV7-9 to TRBJ1-5, with no clear D. Sequenced material: PBMCs. The clonotype originates from a male donor in good health and CMV-seronegative. CDR3 protein: CASSLAGQVGQPQHF. For the CDR3, the DNA is TGTGCCAGCAGCTTAGCGGGCCAGGTGGGTCAGCCCCAGCATTTT.